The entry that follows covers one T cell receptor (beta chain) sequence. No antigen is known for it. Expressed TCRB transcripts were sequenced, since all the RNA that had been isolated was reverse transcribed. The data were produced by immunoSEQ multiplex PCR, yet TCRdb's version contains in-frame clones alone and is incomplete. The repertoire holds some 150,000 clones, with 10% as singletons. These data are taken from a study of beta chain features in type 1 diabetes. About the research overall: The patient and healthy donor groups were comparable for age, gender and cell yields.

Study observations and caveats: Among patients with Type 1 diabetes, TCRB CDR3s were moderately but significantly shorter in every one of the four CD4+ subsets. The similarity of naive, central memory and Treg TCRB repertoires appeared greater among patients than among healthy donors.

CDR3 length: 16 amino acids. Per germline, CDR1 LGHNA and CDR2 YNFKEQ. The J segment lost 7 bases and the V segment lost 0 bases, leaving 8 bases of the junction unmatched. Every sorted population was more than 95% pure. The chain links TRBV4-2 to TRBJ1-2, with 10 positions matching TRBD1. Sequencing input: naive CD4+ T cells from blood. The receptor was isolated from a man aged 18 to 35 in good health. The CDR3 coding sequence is TGTGCCAGCAGCCAAGATCCGAGACAGGGGGCGGTTGGCTACACCTTC. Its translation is CASSQDPRQGAVGYTF.